This T cell receptor (beta chain) was captured in a study of T cell repertoires in cytomegalovirus infection. Study background: The authors used CMV epitopes that were HLA-C-restricted (recently identified) and HLA-B-restricted (well studied). It can be stated that public TCR beta signatures indicated CMV infection as well as a matching HLA type.

Only a few counts were recorded for this clonotype. Its antigen is unidentified. V was trimmed by 5 bases and J by 5 bases, leaving 16 bases between them. The CDR3 is 15 amino acids. CDR1 is MNHGY and CDR2 is SAAAGT in the germline V gene. TCRdb re-analysed the reads in MiXCR, keeping a single row per CDR3 protein. This table holds approximately 300,000 distinct CDR3 sequences, almost 30% found once. Notes on the study in general: Of the TCR beta families, the public ones yielded a cumulative frequency that identified carriers of CMV plus the relevant HLA. Within the response measured ex vivo, HLA-C-restricted CMV-specific TCR beta clonotypes were dominant.

Sequenced here: cultured PBMCs, sampled from culture after CMV antigen stimulation. This sequence joins TRBV6-8 and TRBJ1-5; D is possibly TRBD1 (6 bases). The sequence derives from a human donor in good health (CMV status not recorded). Some clones in this sample may be carry-over from other donors' samples. CDR3 coding DNA: TGTGCCAGCAGTGTCGACAGGTATACGGATCAGCCCCAGCATTTT. This codes for CASSVDRYTDQPQHF.